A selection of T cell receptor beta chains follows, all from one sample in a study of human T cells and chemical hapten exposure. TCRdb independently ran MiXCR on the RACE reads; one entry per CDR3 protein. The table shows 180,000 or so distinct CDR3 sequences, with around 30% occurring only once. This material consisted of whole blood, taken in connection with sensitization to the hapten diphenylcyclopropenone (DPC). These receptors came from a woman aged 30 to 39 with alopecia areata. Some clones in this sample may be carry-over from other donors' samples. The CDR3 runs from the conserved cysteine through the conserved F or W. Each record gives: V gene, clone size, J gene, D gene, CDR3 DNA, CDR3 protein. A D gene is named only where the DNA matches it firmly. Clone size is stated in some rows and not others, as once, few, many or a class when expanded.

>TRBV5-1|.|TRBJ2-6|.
TGCGCCAGCAGCTTGGAAAATGGGGCCAACGTCCTGACTTTC
CASSLENGANVLTF
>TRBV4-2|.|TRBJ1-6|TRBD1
TGTGCCAGCAGCCAAGATTCCGGACAGGGAGAGAATTCACCCCTCCACTTT
CASSQDSGQGENSPLHF
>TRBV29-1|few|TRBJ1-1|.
TGCAGCGTGTCGGGGGGGACCAACACTGAAGCTTTCTTT
CSVSGGTNTEAFF
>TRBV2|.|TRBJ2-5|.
TGTGCCAGCAAAGAACGAGAGACCCAGTACTTC
CASKERETQYF
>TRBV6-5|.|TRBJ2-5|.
TGTGCCAGCAGTTACTCTAGCAACCCTCGCGAGACCCAGTACTTC
CASSYSSNPRETQYF
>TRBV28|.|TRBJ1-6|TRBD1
TGTGCCAGCAGTTTATCGGCAGGGGGCAATTCACCCCTCCACTTT
CASSLSAGGNSPLHF
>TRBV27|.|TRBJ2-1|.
TGTGCCAGAGGATGCGCGGGAACCCCCTACAATGAGCAGTTCTTC
CARGCAGTPYNEQFF
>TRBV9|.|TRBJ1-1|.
TGTGCCAGCAGCGTCCACGGAAACACTGAAGCTTTCTTT
CASSVHGNTEAFF
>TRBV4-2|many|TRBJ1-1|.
TGTGCCAGCAGCCTAGATATGATGATCACTGAAGCTTTCTTT
CASSLDMMITEAFF
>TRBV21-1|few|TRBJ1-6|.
TGTGCCAGCAGCGGAGACAAGCCTGCGGACGGACGTAATTCACCCCTCCACTTT
CASSGDKPADGRNSPLHF
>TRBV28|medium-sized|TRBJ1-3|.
TGTGCCAGCAGCCGAGACGGCTCTGGAAACACCATATATTTT
CASSRDGSGNTIYF
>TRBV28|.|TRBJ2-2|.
TGTGCCAGCAGTCCCCTTTCAGGCACCGGGGAGCTGTTTTTT
CASSPLSGTGELFF
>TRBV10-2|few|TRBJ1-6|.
TGCGCCAGCAGTGAGTCTGGGGTGGGGAATTCACCCCTCCACTTT
CASSESGVGNSPLHF
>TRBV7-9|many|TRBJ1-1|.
TGTGCCAGCAGCCGAGCGGGGGACGCTGAAGCTTTCTTT
CASSRAGDAEAFF
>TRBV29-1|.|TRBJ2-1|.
TGCAGCGGGAAGAACAATGAGCAGTTCTTC
CSGKNNEQFF
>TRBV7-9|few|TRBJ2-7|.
TGTGCCAGCAGACGACTAATGCCCTACGAGCAGTACTTC
CASRRLMPYEQYF
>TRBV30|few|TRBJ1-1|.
TGTGCCTGGAGTGGACAGCGAAGTGAAGCTTTCTTT
CAWSGQRSEAFF
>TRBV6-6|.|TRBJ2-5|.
TGTGCCAGCAGCAGGGATGTACAAGAGACCCAGTACTTC
CASSRDVQETQYF
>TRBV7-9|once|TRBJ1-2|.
TGTGCCAGCAGTCTTGGTGACAGCGCCTATGGCTACACCTTC
CASSLGDSAYGYTF
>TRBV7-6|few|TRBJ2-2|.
TGTGCCAGCAGCCTGAAATTGTCCGGGGAGCTGTTTTTT
CASSLKLSGELFF
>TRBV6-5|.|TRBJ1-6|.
TGTGCCAGCAGTTACGGCCCAGGTTCCTATAATTCACCCCTCCACTTT
CASSYGPGSYNSPLHF
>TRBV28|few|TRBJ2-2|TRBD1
TGTGCCGGGTGGGACAGGGGCACCGGGGAGCTGTTTTTT
CAGWDRGTGELFF
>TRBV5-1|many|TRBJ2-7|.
TGTGCCAGCTCCCTGGGGGGATACGAGCAGTACTTC
CASSLGGYEQYF
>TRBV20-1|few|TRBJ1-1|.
TGCAGTGCTAGTGGGTTCGCGATGAACACTGAAGCTTTCTTT
CSASGFAMNTEAFF
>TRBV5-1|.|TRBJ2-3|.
TGCGCCAGCAGCTTAAGGGGGACGGACACAGATACGCAGTATTTT
CASSLRGTDTDTQYF
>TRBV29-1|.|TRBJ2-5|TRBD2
TGCAGCGTTGATGGACTAGCGGGAGCGGAGACCCAGTACTTC
CSVDGLAGAETQYF
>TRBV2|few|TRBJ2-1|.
TGTGCCAGCAGTGAAGTAGGCGTGAGGGACAATGAGCAGTTCTTC
CASSEVGVRDNEQFF
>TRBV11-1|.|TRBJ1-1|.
TGTGCCAGCAGCTTAGGGGTTTTTGCACGGGAAGCTTTCTTT
CASSLGVFAREAFF
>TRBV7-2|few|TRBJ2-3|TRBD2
TGTGCCAGCAGCCTCGGACTAGCGGAGCATACGCAGTATTTT
CASSLGLAEHTQYF
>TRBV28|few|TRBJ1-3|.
TGTGCCAGCAGTTTATGGGGAGGAAACACCATATATTTT
CASSLWGGNTIYF
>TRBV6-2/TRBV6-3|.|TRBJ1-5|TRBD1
TGTGCCAGCTGGACCCGACAGGGATTTAGCAATCAGCCCCAGCATTTT
CASWTRQGFSNQPQHF
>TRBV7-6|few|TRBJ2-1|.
TGTGCCAGCAGCCCAACTAGTTCCCCCTACAATGAGCAGTTCTTC
CASSPTSSPYNEQFF
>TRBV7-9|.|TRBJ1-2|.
TGTGCCAGCAGCTTAGAATCGGGTTATGGCTACACCTTC
CASSLESGYGYTF
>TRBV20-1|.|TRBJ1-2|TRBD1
TGCAGTGCCCGAAGGGAGACAGGGTCCCGCTACACCTTC
CSARRETGSRYTF
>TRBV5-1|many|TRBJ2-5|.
TGTGCCAGCAGTCCCGGCCAAGAGACCCAGTACTTC
CASSPGQETQYF
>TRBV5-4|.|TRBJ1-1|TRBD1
TGTGCCAGCAGGTTGCATCTGACAGGGGACACTGAAGCTTTCTTT
CASRLHLTGDTEAFF
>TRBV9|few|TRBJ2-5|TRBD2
TGTGCCAGCAGCGGGAGGACTAGCGGGGGACAAGAGACCCAGTACTTC
CASSGRTSGGQETQYF
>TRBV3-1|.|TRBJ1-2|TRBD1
TGTGCCAGCAGCCTGGGACAGGGACACGGCTACACCTTC
CASSLGQGHGYTF
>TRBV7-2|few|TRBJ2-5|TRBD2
TGTGCCAGCAGCTTTTATGGGACTAGCGCAGAGACCCAGTACTTC
CASSFYGTSAETQYF
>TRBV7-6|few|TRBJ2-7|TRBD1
TGTGCCAGCAGCAAGGACAGGGGTCCCATCTACGAGCAGTACTTC
CASSKDRGPIYEQYF
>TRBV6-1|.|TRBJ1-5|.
TGTGCCAGCAGGGAAGGGGGGAGCAATCAGCCCCAGCATTTT
CASREGGSNQPQHF
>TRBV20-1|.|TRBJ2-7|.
TGCAGTGCTTTTGCGAGCACAGGGACCGAGCAGTACTTC
CSAFASTGTEQYF
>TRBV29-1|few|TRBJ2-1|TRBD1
TGCAGCGTAAATGGAGACAGGGTCACTGGGCCCAATGAGCAGTTCTTC
CSVNGDRVTGPNEQFF
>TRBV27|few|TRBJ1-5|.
TGTGCCAGCAGCCCCCGCCAGGGGTTCAATCAGCCCCAGCATTTT
CASSPRQGFNQPQHF
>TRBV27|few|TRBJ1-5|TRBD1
TGTGCCAGCAGCCAAGACAGGGTCAGCAATCAGCCCCAGCATTTT
CASSQDRVSNQPQHF
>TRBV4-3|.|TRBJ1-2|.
TGCGCCAGCAGCCAAGATCCCCTTGGGAGTAACTATGGCTACACCTTC
CASSQDPLGSNYGYTF
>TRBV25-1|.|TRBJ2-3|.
TGTGCCAGCAGTGCCACCTCTAGCAGGCAGGGCCCAGATACGCAGTATTTT
CASSATSSRQGPDTQYF
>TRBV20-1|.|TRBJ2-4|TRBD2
TGCAGTGCTGGGACTAGCGGGAGGGCCCGGAGGTGGAACATTCAGTACTTC
CSAGTSGRARRWNIQYF
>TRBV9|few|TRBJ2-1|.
TGTGCCAGCAGCGTAGGGGCAGGGGTCTCCTACAATGAGCAGTTCTTC
CASSVGAGVSYNEQFF
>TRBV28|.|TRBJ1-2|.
TGTGCCAGCAGTTTACCGCAAAAAAACTATGGCTACACCTTC
CASSLPQKNYGYTF
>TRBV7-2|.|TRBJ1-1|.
TGTGCCAGCAGCCAAACGTTATTGGACCCGACGCTACTCTTT
CASSQTLLDPTLLF
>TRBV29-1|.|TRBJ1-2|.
TGCAGCGTAGCAAACCAAGGCAGTTATGGCTACACCTTC
CSVANQGSYGYTF
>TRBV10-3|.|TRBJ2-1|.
TGTGCCATCAGTGACCCGGCCCTTCAAATTGCGGCCGAGTTCTTC
CAISDPALQIAAEFF
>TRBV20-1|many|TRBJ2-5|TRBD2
TGCAGTTTGGCGCCGACCCAGAGCGGGGTTCAAGAGACCCAGTACTTC
CSLAPTQSGVQETQYF
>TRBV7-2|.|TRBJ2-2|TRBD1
TGTGCCAGCAGAACTTCCGGGACAGAGGGCGCCGGGGAGCTGTTTTTT
CASRTSGTEGAGELFF
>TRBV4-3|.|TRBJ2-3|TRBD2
TGCGCCAGCAGCCAAGTTTCAGGACTCCCGGGAGGGGATACGCAGTATTTT
CASSQVSGLPGGDTQYF
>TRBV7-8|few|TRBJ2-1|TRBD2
TGTGCCAGCAGCTTAGCTAGCGGGACCTACAATGAGCAGTTCTTC
CASSLASGTYNEQFF
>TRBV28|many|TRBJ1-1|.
TGTGCCAGCAGTTTGGTAGGGAACACTGAAGCTTTCTTT
CASSLVGNTEAFF
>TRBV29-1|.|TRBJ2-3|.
TGCAGCTCCGGATCAAGCACAGATACGCAGTATTTT
CSSGSSTDTQYF